This T cell receptor (beta chain) was observed in a study of early T cells in non-severe SARS-CoV-2 infection. Overall study: It was bulk RNA from unsorted whole blood that was sequenced, and the chains were unpaired.

As for this clonotype: No antigen is known for it.

V dropped 2 bases and J dropped 4 bases, with 14 bases sitting between them. The CDR3 totals 15 residues. Germline V gene sequence: CDR1 WSHSY, CDR2 SAAADI. Study-wide results and limits: VDJdb-based matching was biased toward anti-spike CD8 responses and missed private and CD4 specificities.

Each single cDNA molecule received a unique molecular identifier. TCRdb redid the calling of the 5' RACE reads with MiXCR, one entry per CDR3 protein. The data contain 60,000 or so distinct CDR3 sequences, around 10% of them singletons. The chain is built from TRBV10-2 and TRBJ1-2; TRBD1 might be the D (6 bases). Source: whole blood, taken at baseline. The sequence came from an adult who was a healthcare worker with PCR-confirmed SARS-CoV-2 infection or an uninfected control (not recorded which). The CDR3 region has the DNA TGCGCCAGCAGTGAGAGTCGGACAGCGATCTATGGCTACACCTTC. Amino acids: CASSESRTAIYGYTF.